Detailed here is one T cell receptor beta chain. This clonotype is medium-sized (0.01 to 0.1%) in terms of sample share. Its target antigen remains unknown. There are no base qualities to consult, and no much larger clone falls within one base. These data are taken from a study of vaccination and CD4 T cells after COVID-19 (dated by TCRdb to 2022 to 2024). The study in broad terms: Convalescent patients had a positive SARS-CoV-2 result on nasal swab PCR, and of these patients, several had mild disease and one had severe disease. Post-vaccine blood samples were obtained a median of approximately 70 days after the second vaccine dose, with a range of roughly 14 to 241 days. The convalescent cohort comprised six males and four females, including two Hispanic individuals, seven Caucasians, two Asians and one multiracial person. Overlapping spike peptide pools from SARS-CoV-2 and from the common cold coronaviruses HCoV-NL63, HCoV-OC43 and HCoV-229E were used as culture stimuli. In control cultures, a CEFX viral epitope pool was used as positive control, an HIV-1 Nef peptide pool was used as negative control, or no peptide was added. Each participant got two doses of either the Pfizer-BioNTech BNT162b2 vaccine (n=8) or the Moderna mRNA-1273 vaccine (n=2). In 10 COVID-19 convalescent patients and 4 infection-naive healthy vaccine recipients, researchers compared the spike-specific CD4+ TCR repertoire from before mRNA vaccination with the repertoire from after. Post-COVID blood samples were collected from convalescent patients a median of approximately 100 days after diagnosis, with a range of about 35 to 180 days. Results the study describes overall, beyond this receptor: Of the vaccine-specific clones found in convalescent patients, nearly all (304 of 307) were mono-reactive for SARS-CoV-2 spike instead of being cross-reactive with common cold coronaviruses. The median count of SARS-CoV-2-reactive clonotypes went up from approximately 22 after infection to some 38 after vaccination, although the change was not significant. The study included relatively few convalescent patients and did not analyze early timepoints after natural infection. In convalescent patients, a median around 84% of post-vaccine SARS-CoV-2-reactive clones were detected only after vaccination, and vaccine-specific priming was suggested by this finding.

Library preparation was by PCR. DNA from cultured CD4+ T cells underwent TCR sequencing with the Oncomine TCR Beta short-read assay at the Johns Hopkins FTIC core. The QIAamp micro DNA kit was used to extract genomic DNA from the cultured CD4+ T cells. The Oncomine TCR Beta libraries from cultured CD4+ T cells were pooled using unique dual indexes and then sequenced on an Illumina iSeq 100. The published analysis was carried out like this. Non-productive sequences were removed, and CDR3s that did not start with C, did not end with F or W, or were shorter than 7 amino acids were discarded. The MANAFEST web application was used to identify antigen-specific clonotypes by comparing peptide-stimulated wells against reference wells and other culture wells. For a clone to be called positive, the clone needed an FDR below 0.05, an odds ratio above 5, and a productive frequency above 0.1% in at least two of three replicate wells. Cross-reactive clonotypes were defined as significantly expanded in both SARS-CoV-2 spike wells and at least one common cold coronavirus spike condition. Similarity between CDR3 sequences was evaluated in R version 3.6.1 using Levenshtein distances (stringdist) and unrooted phylogenetic trees (ape). TCRdb's own reprocessing of the public reads used fastp at Q25 and MiXCR and kept productive beta chains. All rows with the same CDR3 protein become a single entry with the most common DNA and genes. TCRdb, rather than the study authors, made the V and J calls. The sample contains more than 3,000 distinct CDR3 sequences, roughly 16% of them found a single time. 14% of the sample goes to the ten largest clones.

CDR1 SEHNR and CDR2 FQNEAQ are derived from the germline V gene (reference sequence). Inclusive of the bounding cysteine and phenylalanine, the CDR3 is 14 residues long. The sequence is cut down to CDR3 DNA, 42 bases in frame from base 1. The trim is 0 bases for V and 5 bases for J, with a gap of 7 bases between the germline ends. According to the study, the label for this sample's treatment or condition signals: approximately nine-day PBMC culture with coronavirus spike peptide pools or control peptides (ViraFEST assay). The ViraFEST assay was used in the study, in which antigen-specific T cells were expanded with peptide pools and expanded clonotypes were subsequently identified by TCR sequencing. Positive SARS-CoV-2 PCR tests in the convalescent patients dated from March to December 2020, before Alpha, Beta and Delta variants emerged in the United States. More than 1.5 million PBMCs per well were cultured in IMDM with approximately 5.5% human AB serum and approximately 9.1 IU/ml IL-2, plus 10 ug/ml peptide pools. Half of the culture medium was replaced with fresh IL-2-containing medium on days 3 and 7. After about 11 days of culture, CD4+ T cells were isolated by negative selection using the EasySep CD4+ T cell isolation kit. Ficoll-Paque Plus gradient centrifugation was used to isolate PBMCs from whole blood, and the isolated PBMCs were then either used fresh or cryopreserved at -140C. In general, triplicate wells were set up for every culture condition.

The receptor was isolated from a human donor who had recovered from COVID-19. The rearranged chain carries TRBV7-9 and TRBJ2-2, with no confidently assigned D gene. The sequenced sample was CD4+ T cells from blood, cultured in vitro. The CDR3 reads as follows: CASSLALGTGELFF. The DNA sequence follows: TGTGCCAGCAGCTTAGCGCTTGGGACCGGGGAGCTGTTTTTT.